This T cell receptor beta chain was sequenced for a study of cytomegalovirus exposure and HLA in healthy donors. Overall study: A later analysis reported the same platform for the 120 or so validation repertoires and the roughly 650 first-cohort repertoires. Study outcomes and limitations: The authors enumerated over 150 TCR beta chains as linked to cytomegalovirus.

TCRdb keeps only in-frame clones here, not all; method: immunoSEQ multiplex PCR. The sample yields 50,000 to 80,000 clones, around 88% seen once. About this clone: Antigen unknown.

CDR1 is MGHDK and CDR2 is SYGVNS in the germline V gene. CDR3 length: 16 amino acids. With V trimmed by 2 bases and J by 1 base, 5 bases remained unmatched. The chain is built from TRBV25-1 and TRBJ2-3; 8 bases are a match to TRBD1. The source is a woman aged 18-30 years in good health and CMV-seronegative. Sequencing was done on a sample of PBMCs. This CDR3 is CASSERQGIGTDTQYF. Written as DNA, the CDR3 is TGTGCCAGCAGTGAACGACAGGGGATCGGCACAGATACGCAGTATTTT.